This TCR beta chain was obtained from a study of T cell changes during pregnancy in multiple sclerosis. The table came from immunoSEQ multiplex PCR; TCRdb's copy has only in-frame clones and leaves some out. The repertoire holds about 30,000 clones, with 92% as singletons. CDR1 is SGHAT, CDR2 FQNNGV, per germline. This CDR3 is built from 15 residues. Trimming cost V 1 base and J 1 base, with 10 bases left between them. The sequencing here drew on peripheral blood, taken in the first trimester of pregnancy. This chain uses TRBV11-2 with TRBJ2-5; the D gene is possibly TRBD2 (5 bases). The sequence derives from a female donor in good health, enrolled as a control in a pregnancy study. This chain's CDR3 is CASSLGADFQETQYF. The CDR3 DNA is TGTGCCAGCAGCTTAGGGGCGGACTTCCAAGAGACCCAGTACTTC.